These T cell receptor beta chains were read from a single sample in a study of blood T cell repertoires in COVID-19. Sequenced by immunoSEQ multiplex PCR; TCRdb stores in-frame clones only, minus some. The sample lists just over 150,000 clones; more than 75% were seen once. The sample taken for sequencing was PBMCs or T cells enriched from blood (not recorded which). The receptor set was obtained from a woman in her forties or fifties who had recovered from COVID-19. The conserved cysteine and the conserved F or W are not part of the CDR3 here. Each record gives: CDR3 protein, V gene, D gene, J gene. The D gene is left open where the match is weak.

CDR3aa: ASSLGVSGVQETQY
v_gene: TRBV11-3
d_gene: TRBD2
j_gene: TRBJ2-5

CDR3aa: ASSTRALGGNTIY
v_gene: TRBV6-5
d_gene: -
j_gene: TRBJ1-3

CDR3aa: ASRRDSNSGNTIY
v_gene: TRBV19
d_gene: TRBD1
j_gene: TRBJ1-3

CDR3aa: ASSLGGVNSNQPQH
v_gene: TRBV5-1
d_gene: -
j_gene: TRBJ1-5

CDR3aa: ASSLPPNRGNQPQH
v_gene: TRBV28
d_gene: -
j_gene: TRBJ1-5

CDR3aa: ASSVGQAGGADTQY
v_gene: TRBV9
d_gene: TRBD2
j_gene: TRBJ2-3

CDR3aa: ASSERQGGGYT
v_gene: TRBV6-1
d_gene: -
j_gene: TRBJ1-2

CDR3aa: ASSFRTGAAGELF
v_gene: TRBV7-8
d_gene: TRBD1
j_gene: TRBJ2-2

CDR3aa: ASRKGAGGLNTEAF
v_gene: TRBV6-4
d_gene: -
j_gene: TRBJ1-1

CDR3aa: ASSQRGGRLDEQF
v_gene: TRBV11-3
d_gene: -
j_gene: TRBJ2-1

CDR3aa: ASSEPPGANVLT
v_gene: TRBV6-1
d_gene: -
j_gene: TRBJ2-6

CDR3aa: ASSPLAGRSSYEQY
v_gene: TRBV7-2
d_gene: TRBD2
j_gene: TRBJ2-7

CDR3aa: ASSIGQGRDTQY
v_gene: TRBV3-1/TRBV3-2
d_gene: TRBD1
j_gene: TRBJ2-3

CDR3aa: SVEATGGETEAF
v_gene: TRBV29-1
d_gene: -
j_gene: TRBJ1-1

CDR3aa: ATSRDRGAGGSGQETQY
v_gene: TRBV15
d_gene: TRBD1
j_gene: TRBJ2-5

CDR3aa: ASSQGTGSPLH
v_gene: TRBV4-3
d_gene: -
j_gene: TRBJ1-6

CDR3aa: ASSVDHQPQETQY
v_gene: TRBV5-1
d_gene: -
j_gene: TRBJ2-5

CDR3aa: ASSLSLTTYEQY
v_gene: TRBV7-2
d_gene: -
j_gene: TRBJ2-7

CDR3aa: ASSLGDNPNTGELF
v_gene: TRBV7-8
d_gene: -
j_gene: TRBJ2-2

CDR3aa: ASSIGTVSYEQY
v_gene: TRBV19
d_gene: -
j_gene: TRBJ2-7

CDR3aa: ASSQEGARAGYGYT
v_gene: TRBV4-3
d_gene: -
j_gene: TRBJ1-2

CDR3aa: ASGLLTLAGNTIY
v_gene: TRBV12-5
d_gene: -
j_gene: TRBJ1-3

CDR3aa: ASTASGTGEETQY
v_gene: TRBV2
d_gene: TRBD1
j_gene: TRBJ2-5

CDR3aa: SVEYQGDTEAF
v_gene: TRBV29-1
d_gene: TRBD1
j_gene: TRBJ1-1

CDR3aa: ASSLVGSGLSTGELF
v_gene: TRBV7-8
d_gene: -
j_gene: TRBJ2-2

CDR3aa: ASSLGTGENQPQH
v_gene: TRBV18
d_gene: TRBD1
j_gene: TRBJ1-5

CDR3aa: ASSPRDSQNQPQH
v_gene: TRBV9
d_gene: -
j_gene: TRBJ1-5

CDR3aa: ASSPGQGRKNEKLF
v_gene: TRBV4-2
d_gene: TRBD1
j_gene: TRBJ1-4

CDR3aa: ASSLAGQGGEKLF
v_gene: TRBV7-2
d_gene: TRBD1
j_gene: TRBJ1-4

CDR3aa: ASSYSGRLYGYT
v_gene: TRBV6-2/TRBV6-3
d_gene: -
j_gene: TRBJ1-2

CDR3aa: ASSLGSGETYEQY
v_gene: TRBV5-4
d_gene: -
j_gene: TRBJ2-7

CDR3aa: ASSFTGDTEAF
v_gene: TRBV5-4
d_gene: TRBD1
j_gene: TRBJ1-1

CDR3aa: ASSVGLAGGTDTQY
v_gene: TRBV9
d_gene: TRBD2
j_gene: TRBJ2-3

CDR3aa: ASSLVQGANTGELF
v_gene: TRBV7-2
d_gene: TRBD1
j_gene: TRBJ2-2

CDR3aa: ASKGDSQETQY
v_gene: TRBV19
d_gene: TRBD1
j_gene: TRBJ2-5

CDR3aa: ASSLAGGPGANVLT
v_gene: TRBV5-6
d_gene: -
j_gene: TRBJ2-6

CDR3aa: ASSTQDRITDTQY
v_gene: TRBV9
d_gene: -
j_gene: TRBJ2-3

CDR3aa: ASSVHALGDSPLH
v_gene: TRBV6-4
d_gene: -
j_gene: TRBJ1-6

CDR3aa: ASSLALGSSNQPQH
v_gene: TRBV7-9
d_gene: -
j_gene: TRBJ1-5

CDR3aa: ASSSRGGVNTEAF
v_gene: TRBV3-1/TRBV3-2
d_gene: -
j_gene: TRBJ1-1

CDR3aa: ASSLQGQETQY
v_gene: TRBV7-3
d_gene: -
j_gene: TRBJ2-5

CDR3aa: ASSQAAYEQY
v_gene: TRBV2
d_gene: -
j_gene: TRBJ2-7